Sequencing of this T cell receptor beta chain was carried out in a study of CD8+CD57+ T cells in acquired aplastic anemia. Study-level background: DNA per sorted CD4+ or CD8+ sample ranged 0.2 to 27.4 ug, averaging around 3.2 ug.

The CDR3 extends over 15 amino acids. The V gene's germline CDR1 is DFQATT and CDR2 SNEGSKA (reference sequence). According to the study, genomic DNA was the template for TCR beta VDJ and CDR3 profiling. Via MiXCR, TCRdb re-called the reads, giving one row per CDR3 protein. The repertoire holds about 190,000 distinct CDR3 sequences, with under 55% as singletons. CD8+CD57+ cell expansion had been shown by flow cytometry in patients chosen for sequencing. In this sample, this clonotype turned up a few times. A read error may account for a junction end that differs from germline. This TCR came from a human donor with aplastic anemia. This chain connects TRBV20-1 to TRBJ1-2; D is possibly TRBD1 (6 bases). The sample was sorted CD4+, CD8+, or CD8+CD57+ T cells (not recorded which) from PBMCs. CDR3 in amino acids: CSAADRTGFHYGCTF. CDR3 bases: TGCAGTGCTGCGGACAGAACAGGGTTTCACTATGGCTGCACCTTC.